This T cell receptor beta chain was retrieved from a study of cytomegalovirus exposure and HLA in healthy donors. Trimming removed 0 bases at V and 2 bases at J, with 16 bases between. This CDR3 spans 17 amino acids. Per the germline V gene, CDR1 is SGHRS and CDR2 is YFSETQ. Points from the study as a whole: Relative to the approximately 630-donor mean, N-insertions were reportedly fewer in an Asian-associated ancestry cluster in a later analysis. A later analysis appeared to link common viral pathogens to several of the most significant clusters. Despite most TCR sequences being rare, some public TCRs occurred in many donors.

PCR employed 60 Vbeta and 13 Jbeta primers. Some clones are missing from TCRdb's copy, which holds only in-frame ones; the method was immunoSEQ multiplex PCR. The sample lists 85,000 to 90,000 clones, 70% to 90% occurring once. With regard to this clone: As yet, its antigen is unknown.

This receptor was obtained from a young man in good health and CMV-seronegative. V is TRBV5-1 and J is TRBJ2-3; no reliable D call. The sample was PBMCs. CDR3 protein: CASSLGSMAGFTDTQYF. The CDR3 DNA reads TGCGCCAGCAGCTTGGGGTCGATGGCAGGTTTCACAGATACGCAGTATTTT.